The sequence of this TCR beta chain was determined in a study of CXCR3-negative and CXCR3-positive naive CD8 T cells. Study context: TRB reads totalled about 135 million, about 1.5 +/- 0.3 million per library.

5' RACE with UMI labels generated the TRB cDNA libraries. TCRdb re-analyzed the 5' RACE reads; it lists each CDR3 protein once, without DNA. The listing contains under 75,000 distinct CDR3 sequences. To note about this clonotype: Its specificity is not known.

Germline V gene lookup returns CDR1 SGDLS and CDR2 YYNGEE. The CDR3 loop spans 15 amino acids. Study-wide results and limits: Diversity was high in both naive subsets and much lower in memory cells. Naive cells positive for CXCR3 carried more hydrophobic TRB CDR3s than CXCR3-negative ones.

Sorts performed in triplicate captured 300,000 or so cells each from every CD8+ T cell subset. CD45RO-CCR7+CD27+CD95- defined naive CD8+ T cells. Sequences were obtained from naive CXCR3+ CD8+ T cells from blood. The subset was: CD45RO-CCR7+CD27+CD95- naive CD8+ T cells expressing CXCR3 (TNR3+). The chain has TRBV9 and TRBJ2-2. The sequence derives from a human donor in good health. Some clones in this sample may be carry-over from other donors' samples. This CDR3 reads CASSVYATNTGELFF.